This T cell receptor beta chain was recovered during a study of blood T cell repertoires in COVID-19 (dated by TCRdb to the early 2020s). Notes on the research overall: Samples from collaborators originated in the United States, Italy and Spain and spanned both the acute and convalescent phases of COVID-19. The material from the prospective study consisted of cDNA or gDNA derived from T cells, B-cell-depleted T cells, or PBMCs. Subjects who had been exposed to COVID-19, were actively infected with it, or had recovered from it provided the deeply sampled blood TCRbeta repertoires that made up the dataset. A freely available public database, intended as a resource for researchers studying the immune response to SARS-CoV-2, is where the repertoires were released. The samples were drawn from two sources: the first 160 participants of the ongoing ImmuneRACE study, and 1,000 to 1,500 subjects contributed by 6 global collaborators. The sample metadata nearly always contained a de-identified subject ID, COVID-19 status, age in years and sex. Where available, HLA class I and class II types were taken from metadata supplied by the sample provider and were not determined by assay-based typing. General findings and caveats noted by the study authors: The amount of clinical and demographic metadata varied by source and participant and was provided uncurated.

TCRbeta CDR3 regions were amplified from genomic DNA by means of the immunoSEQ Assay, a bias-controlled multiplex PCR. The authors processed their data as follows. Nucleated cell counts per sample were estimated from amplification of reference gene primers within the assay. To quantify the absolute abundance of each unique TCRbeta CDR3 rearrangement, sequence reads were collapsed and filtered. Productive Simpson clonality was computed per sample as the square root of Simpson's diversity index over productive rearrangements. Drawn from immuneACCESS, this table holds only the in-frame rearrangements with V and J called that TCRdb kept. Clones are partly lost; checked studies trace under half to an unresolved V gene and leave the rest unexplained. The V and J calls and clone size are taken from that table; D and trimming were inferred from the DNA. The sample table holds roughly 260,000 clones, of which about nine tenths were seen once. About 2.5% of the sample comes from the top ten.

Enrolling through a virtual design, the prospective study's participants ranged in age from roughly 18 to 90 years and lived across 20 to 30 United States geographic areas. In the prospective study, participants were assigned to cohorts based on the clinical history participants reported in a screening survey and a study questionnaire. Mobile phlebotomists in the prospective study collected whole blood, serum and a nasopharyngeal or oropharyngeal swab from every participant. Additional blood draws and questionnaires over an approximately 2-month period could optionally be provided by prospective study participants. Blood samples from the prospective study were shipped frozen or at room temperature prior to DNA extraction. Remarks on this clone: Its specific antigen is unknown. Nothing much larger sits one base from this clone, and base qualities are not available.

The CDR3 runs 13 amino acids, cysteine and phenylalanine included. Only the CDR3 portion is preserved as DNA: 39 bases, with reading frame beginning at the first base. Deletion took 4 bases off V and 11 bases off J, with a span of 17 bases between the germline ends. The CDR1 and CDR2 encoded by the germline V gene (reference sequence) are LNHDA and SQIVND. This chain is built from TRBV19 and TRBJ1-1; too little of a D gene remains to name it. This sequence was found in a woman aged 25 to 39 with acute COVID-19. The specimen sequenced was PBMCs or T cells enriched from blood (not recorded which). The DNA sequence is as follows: TGTGCCAGTAGTAGGTCGGAGGGTTCGGGGGCTTTCTTT. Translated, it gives CASSRSEGSGAFF.